This TCR beta chain appears in the sequencing data of a study of OX40 agonist ivuxolimab in advanced cancers. Study-level information: Every 2 weeks, patients received ivuxolimab intravenously, dosed at 0.01 to 10 mg/kg.

This CDR3 has 13 amino acids. Trimming removed 5 bases at V and 5 bases at J, with 10 bases between. Germline-derived CDR1 and CDR2 are PRHDT and FYEKMQ (reference sequence). Sequenced by immunoSEQ multiplex PCR; TCRdb stores in-frame clones only, minus some. The top ten hold over 0.2% of the sample, which has about 98,000 clones, approximately 93% seen once. This clone has only a few counts. This chain uses TRBV13 with TRBJ1-5; D is ambiguous. The sample consisted of CD4+ or CD8+ T cells sorted from blood, taken in a trial of the OX40 agonist ivuxolimab. The sequence was collected from an adult with an advanced solid tumor such as melanoma, head and neck, liver or kidney cancer. The CDR3 DNA reads as TGTGCCAGCAGCACGGACCCGGATCAGCCCCAGCATTTT. Protein: CASSTDPDQPQHF.